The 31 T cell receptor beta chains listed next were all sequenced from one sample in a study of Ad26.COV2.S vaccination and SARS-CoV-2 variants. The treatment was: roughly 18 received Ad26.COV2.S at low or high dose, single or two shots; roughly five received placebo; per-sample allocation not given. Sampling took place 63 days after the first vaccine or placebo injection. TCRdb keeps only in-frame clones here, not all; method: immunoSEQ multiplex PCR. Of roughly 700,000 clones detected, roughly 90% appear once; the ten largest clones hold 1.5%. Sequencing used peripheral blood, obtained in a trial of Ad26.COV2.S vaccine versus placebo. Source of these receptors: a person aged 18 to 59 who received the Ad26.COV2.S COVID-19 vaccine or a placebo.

The CDR3 DNA sequence: TGTGCCAGCACGCGCTACCGTACAGGCTCCTACGAGCAGTACTTC. It specifies CASTRYRTGSYEQYF. This chain joins TRBV6-5 and TRBJ2-7; perhaps TRBD1 as D (5 bases). Germline values: CDR1 MNHEY, CDR2 SVGAGI. The germline V and J ends were trimmed by 7 bases and 0 bases, with 16 bases remaining between them. This CDR3 is 15 amino acids long.

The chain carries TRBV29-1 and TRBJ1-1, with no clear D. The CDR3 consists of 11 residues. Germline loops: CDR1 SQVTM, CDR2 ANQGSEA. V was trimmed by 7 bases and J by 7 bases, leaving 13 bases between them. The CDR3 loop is CSAHQAREAFF. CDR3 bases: TGCAGCGCCCACCAGGCCCGTGAAGCTTTCTTT. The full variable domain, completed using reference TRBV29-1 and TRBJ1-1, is SAVISQKPSRDICQRGTSLTIQCQVDSQVTMMFWYRQQPGQSLTLIATANQGSEATYESGFVIDKFPISRPNLTFSTLTVSNMSPEDSSIYLCSAHQAREAFFGQGTRLTVV.

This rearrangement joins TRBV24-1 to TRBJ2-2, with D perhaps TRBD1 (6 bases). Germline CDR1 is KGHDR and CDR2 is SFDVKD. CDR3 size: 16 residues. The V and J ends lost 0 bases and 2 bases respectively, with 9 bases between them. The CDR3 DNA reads TGTGCCACCAGTGATTTGGGCAGGGGTAACACCGGGGAGCTGTTTTTT. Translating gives CATSDLGRGNTGELFF.

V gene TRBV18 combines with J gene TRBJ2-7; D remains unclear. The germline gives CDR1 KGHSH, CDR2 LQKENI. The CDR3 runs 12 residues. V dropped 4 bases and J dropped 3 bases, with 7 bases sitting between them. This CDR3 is CASSLERYEQYF. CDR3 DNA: TGTGCCAGCTCACTGGAACGCTACGAGCAGTACTTC.

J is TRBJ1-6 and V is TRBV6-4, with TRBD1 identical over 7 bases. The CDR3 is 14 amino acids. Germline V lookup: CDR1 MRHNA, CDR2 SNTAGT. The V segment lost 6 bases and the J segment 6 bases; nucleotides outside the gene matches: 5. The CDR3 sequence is CASRRQGGNSPLHF. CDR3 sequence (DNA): TGTGCCAGCAGGCGACAGGGTGGTAATTCACCCCTCCACTTT.

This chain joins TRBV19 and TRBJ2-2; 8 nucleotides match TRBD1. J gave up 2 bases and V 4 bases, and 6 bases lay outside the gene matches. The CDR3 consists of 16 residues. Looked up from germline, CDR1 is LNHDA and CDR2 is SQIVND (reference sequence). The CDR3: CASSTGTGGNTGELFF. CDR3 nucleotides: TGTGCCAGTAGTACCGGGACAGGCGGAAACACCGGGGAGCTGTTTTTT.

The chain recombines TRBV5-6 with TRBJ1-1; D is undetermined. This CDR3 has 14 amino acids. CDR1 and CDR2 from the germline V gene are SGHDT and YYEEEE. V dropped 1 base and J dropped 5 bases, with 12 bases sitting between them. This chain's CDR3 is CASSLRQHQTEAFF. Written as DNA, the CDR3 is TGTGCCAGCAGCTTGAGGCAGCATCAAACTGAAGCTTTCTTT.

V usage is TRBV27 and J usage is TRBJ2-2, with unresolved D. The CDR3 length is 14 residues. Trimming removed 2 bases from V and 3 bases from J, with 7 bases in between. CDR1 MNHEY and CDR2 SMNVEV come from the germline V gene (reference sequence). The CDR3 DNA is TGTGCCAGCAGTTTAGGAGACTACACCGGGGAGCTGTTTTTT. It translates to CASSLGDYTGELFF.

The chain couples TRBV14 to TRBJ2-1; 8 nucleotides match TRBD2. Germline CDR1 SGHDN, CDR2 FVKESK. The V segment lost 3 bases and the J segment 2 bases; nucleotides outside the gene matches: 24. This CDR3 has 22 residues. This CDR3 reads CASSQDTRAHFEIAGPYNEQFF. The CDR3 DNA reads TGTGCCAGCAGCCAGGACACTCGAGCCCACTTTGAGATAGCGGGACCCTACAATGAGCAGTTCTTC.

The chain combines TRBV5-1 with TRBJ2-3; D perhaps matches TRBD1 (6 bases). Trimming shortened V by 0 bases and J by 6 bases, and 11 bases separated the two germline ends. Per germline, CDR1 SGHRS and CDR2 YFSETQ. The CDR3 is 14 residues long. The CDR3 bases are TGCGCCAGCAGCTTGGGACAGGTTTGGGATACGCAGTATTTT. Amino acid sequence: CASSLGQVWDTQYF. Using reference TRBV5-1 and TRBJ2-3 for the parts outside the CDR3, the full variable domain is KAGVTQTPRYLIKTRGQQVTLSCSPISGHRSVSWYQQTPGQGLQFLFEYFSETQRNKGNFPGRFSGRQFSNSRSEMNVSTLELGDSALYLCASSLGQVWDTQYFGPGTRLTVL.

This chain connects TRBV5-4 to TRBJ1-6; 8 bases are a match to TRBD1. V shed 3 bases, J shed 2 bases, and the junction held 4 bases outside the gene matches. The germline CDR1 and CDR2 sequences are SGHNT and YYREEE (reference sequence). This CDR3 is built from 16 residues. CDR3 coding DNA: TGTGCCAGCAGCTCCCGACAGGGGCCCTATAATTCACCCCTCCACTTT. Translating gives CASSSRQGPYNSPLHF.

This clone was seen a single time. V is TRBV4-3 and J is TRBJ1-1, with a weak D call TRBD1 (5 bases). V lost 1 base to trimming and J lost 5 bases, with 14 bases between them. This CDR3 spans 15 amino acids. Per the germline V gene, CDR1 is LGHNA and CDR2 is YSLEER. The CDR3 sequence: CASSQGLWGWTEAFF. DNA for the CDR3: TGCGCCAGCAGCCAAGGTTTATGGGGGTGGACTGAAGCTTTCTTT.

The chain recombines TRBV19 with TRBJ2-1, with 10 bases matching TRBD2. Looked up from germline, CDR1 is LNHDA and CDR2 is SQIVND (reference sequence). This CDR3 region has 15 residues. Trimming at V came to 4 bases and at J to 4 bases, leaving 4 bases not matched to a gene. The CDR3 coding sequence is TGTGCCAGTAGTACCGGACTAGCGGCGTACAATGAGCAGTTCTTC. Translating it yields CASSTGLAAYNEQFF.

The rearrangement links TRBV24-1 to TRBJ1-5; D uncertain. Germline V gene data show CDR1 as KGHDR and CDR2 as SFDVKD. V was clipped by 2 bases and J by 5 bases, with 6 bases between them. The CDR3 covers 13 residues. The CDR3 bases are TGTGCCACCAGTGATTCAAGGGATCAGCCCCAGCATTTT. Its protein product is CATSDSRDQPQHF.

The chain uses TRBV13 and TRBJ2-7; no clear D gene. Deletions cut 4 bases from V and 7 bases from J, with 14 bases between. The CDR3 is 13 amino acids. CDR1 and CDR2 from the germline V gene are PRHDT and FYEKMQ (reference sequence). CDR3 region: CASSSQSYGEQYF. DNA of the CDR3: TGTGCCAGCAGCTCCCAGTCCTATGGAGAGCAGTACTTC.

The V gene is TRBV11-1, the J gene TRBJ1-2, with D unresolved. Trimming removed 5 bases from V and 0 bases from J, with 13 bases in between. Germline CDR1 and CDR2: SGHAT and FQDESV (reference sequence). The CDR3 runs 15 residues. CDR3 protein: CASSPGEGANYGYTF. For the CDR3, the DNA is TGTGCCAGCAGCCCCGGGGAAGGAGCTAACTATGGCTACACCTTC.

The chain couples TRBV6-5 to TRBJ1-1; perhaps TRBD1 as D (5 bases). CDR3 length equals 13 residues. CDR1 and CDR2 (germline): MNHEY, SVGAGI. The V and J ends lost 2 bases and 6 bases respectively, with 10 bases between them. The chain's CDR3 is CASSYRGSSEAFF. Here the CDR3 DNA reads TGTGCCAGCAGTTACAGGGGTTCCTCTGAAGCTTTCTTT.

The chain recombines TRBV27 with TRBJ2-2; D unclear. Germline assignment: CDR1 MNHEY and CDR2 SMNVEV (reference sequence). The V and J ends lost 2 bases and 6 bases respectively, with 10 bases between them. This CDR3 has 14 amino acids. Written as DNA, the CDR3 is TGTGCCAGCAGTTTAAGTTCAGGAGCCGGGGAGCTGTTTTTT. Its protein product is CASSLSSGAGELFF.

The CDR3 reads CASSGQGGTIYF. The CDR3, as DNA: TGTGCCAGCAGTGGTCAGGGCGGCACCATATATTTT. The rearrangement joins TRBV2 to TRBJ1-3; TRBD1 is a possible D gene (5 bases). V was cut by 4 bases and J by 9 bases, with 10 bases left in between. This CDR3 has 12 amino acids. Germline loops: CDR1 SNHLY, CDR2 FYNNEI.

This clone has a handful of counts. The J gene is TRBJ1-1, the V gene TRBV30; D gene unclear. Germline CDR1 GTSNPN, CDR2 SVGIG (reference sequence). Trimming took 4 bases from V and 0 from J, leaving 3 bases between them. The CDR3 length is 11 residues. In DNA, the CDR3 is TGTGCCTGGACGGTGAACACTGAAGCTTTCTTT. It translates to CAWTVNTEAFF.

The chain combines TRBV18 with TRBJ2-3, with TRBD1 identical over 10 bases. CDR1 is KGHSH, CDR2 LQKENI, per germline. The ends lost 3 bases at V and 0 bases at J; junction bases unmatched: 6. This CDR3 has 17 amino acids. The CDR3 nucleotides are TGTGCCAGCTCACCCTCCGGGACAGGGGCTAGCACAGATACGCAGTATTTT. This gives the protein CASSPSGTGASTDTQYF.

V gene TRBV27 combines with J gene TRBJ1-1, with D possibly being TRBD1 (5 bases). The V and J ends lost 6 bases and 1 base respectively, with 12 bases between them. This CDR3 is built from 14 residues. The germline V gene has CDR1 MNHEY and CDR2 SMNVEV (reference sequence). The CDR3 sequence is CASSPSGGNTEAFF. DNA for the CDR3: TGTGCCAGCAGCCCCTCGGGGGGGAACACTGAAGCTTTCTTT.

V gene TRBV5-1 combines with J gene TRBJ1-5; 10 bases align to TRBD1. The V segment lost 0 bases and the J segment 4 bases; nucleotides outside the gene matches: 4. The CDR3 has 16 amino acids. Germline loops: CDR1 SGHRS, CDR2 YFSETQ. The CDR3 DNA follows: TGCGCCAGCAGCTTGGGGACAGGGGGGCAAAATCAGCCCCAGCATTTT. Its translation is CASSLGTGGQNQPQHF.

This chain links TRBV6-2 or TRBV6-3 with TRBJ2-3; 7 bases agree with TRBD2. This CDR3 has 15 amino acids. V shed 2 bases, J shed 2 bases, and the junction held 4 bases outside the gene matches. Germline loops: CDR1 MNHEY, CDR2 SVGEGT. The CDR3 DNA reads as TGTGCCAGCAGTTACGCTAGCGGAAACACAGATACGCAGTATTTT. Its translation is CASSYASGNTDTQYF.

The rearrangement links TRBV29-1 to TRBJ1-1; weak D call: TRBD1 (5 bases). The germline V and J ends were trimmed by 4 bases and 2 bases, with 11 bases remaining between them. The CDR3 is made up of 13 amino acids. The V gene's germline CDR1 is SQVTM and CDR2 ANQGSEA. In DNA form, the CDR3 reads TGCAGCGTTGGAGGCAGGGCCAACACTGAAGCTTTCTTT. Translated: CSVGGRANTEAFF.

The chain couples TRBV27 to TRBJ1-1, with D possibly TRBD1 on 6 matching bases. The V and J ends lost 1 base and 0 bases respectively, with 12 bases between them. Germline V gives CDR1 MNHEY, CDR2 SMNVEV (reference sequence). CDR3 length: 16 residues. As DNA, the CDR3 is TGTGCCAGCAGTTTATTTATGACAGGAGTGAACACTGAAGCTTTCTTT. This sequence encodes CASSLFMTGVNTEAFF.

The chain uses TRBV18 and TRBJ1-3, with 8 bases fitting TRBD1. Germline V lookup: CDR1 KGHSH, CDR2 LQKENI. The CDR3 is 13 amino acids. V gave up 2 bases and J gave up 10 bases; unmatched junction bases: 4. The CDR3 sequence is CASSPFRQGTIYF. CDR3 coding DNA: TGTGCCAGCTCACCATTCCGACAGGGGACCATATATTTT.

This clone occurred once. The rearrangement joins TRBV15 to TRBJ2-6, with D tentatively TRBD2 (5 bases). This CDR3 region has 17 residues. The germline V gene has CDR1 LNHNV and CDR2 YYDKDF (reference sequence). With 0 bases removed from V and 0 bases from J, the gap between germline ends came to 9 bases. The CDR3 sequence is CATSREYGNSGANVLTF. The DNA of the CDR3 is TGTGCCACCAGCAGAGAATACGGGAACTCTGGGGCCAACGTCCTGACTTTC.

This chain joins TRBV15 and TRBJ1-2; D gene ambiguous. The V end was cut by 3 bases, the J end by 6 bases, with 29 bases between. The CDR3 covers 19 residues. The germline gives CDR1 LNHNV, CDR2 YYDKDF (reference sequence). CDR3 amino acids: CATSRSLDRTVRRRDGYTF. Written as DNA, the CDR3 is TGTGCCACCAGCAGGTCGCTTGACCGGACTGTCCGCCGACGGGATGGCTACACCTTC.

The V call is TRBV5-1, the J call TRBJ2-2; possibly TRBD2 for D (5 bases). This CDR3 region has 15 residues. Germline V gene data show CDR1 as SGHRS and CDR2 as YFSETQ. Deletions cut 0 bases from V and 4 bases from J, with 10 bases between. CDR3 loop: CASSLGSGSTGELFF. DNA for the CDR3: TGCGCCAGCAGCTTGGGTTCGGGGTCCACCGGGGAGCTGTTTTTT.

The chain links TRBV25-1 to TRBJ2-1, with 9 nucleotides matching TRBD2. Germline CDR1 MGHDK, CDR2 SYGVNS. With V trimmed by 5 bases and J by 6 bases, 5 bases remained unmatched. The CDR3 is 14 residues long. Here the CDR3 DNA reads TGTGCCAGCAGTAATAGCGGGAGCAGCAATGAGCAGTTCTTC. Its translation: CASSNSGSSNEQFF.